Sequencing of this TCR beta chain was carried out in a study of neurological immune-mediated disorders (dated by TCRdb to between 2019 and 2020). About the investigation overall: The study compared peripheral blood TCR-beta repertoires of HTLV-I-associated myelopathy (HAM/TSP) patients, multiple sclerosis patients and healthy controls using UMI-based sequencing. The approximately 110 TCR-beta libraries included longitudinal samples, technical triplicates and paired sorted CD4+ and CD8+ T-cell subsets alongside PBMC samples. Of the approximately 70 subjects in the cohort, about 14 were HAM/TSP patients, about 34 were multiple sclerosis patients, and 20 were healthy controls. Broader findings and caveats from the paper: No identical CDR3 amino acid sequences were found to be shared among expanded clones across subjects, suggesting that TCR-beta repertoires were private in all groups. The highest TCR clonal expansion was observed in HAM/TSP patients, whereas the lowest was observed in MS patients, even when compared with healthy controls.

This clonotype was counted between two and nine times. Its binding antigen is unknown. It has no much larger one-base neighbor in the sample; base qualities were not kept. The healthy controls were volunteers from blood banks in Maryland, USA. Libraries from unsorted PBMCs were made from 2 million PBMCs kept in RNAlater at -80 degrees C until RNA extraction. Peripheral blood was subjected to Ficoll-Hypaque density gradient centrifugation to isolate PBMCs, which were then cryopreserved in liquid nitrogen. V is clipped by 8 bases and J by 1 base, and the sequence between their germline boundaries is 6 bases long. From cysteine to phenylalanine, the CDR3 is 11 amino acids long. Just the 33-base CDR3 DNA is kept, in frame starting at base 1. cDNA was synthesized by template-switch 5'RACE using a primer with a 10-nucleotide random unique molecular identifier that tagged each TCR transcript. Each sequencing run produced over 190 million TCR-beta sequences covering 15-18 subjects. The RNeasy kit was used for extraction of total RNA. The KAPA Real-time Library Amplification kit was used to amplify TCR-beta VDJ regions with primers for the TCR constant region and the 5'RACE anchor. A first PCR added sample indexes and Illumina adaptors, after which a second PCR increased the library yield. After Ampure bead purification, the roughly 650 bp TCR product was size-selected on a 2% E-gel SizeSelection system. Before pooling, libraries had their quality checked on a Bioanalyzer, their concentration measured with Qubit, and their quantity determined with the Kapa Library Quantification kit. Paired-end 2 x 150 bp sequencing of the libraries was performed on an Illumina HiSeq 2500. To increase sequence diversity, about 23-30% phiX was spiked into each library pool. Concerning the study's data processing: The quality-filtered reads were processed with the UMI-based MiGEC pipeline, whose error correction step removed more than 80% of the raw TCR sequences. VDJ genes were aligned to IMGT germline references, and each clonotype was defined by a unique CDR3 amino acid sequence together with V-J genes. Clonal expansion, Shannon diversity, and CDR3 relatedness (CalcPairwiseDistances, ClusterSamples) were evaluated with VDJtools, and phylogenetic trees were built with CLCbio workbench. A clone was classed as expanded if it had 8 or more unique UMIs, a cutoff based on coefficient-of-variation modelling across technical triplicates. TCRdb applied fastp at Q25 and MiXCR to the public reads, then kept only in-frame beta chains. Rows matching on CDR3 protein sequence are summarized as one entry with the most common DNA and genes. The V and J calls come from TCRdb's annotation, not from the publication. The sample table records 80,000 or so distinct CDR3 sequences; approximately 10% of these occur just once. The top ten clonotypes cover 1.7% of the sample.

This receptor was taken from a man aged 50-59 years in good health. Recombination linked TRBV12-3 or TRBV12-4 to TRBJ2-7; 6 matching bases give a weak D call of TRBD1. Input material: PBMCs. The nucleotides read TGTGCCAGCGGACAGTCCTACGAGCAGTACTTC. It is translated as CASGQSYEQYF.